A single sample is the source of the 25 T cell receptor beta chains below, sequenced in a study of blood T cell repertoires in COVID-19. Generated by immunoSEQ multiplex PCR, the TCRdb table keeps only in-frame clones and is missing some. The table has about 36,000 clones, roughly 80% seen once. Sequencing used peripheral blood. Receptors originate from a human donor in a cohort sampled during active COVID-19.

The chain joins TRBV25-1 to TRBJ2-5, with TRBD1 identical over 7 bases. The CDR3 spans 15 residues. Germline trimming cut 7 bases from V and 5 bases from J; bases unmatched to any gene: 13. Germline CDR1 MGHDK, CDR2 SYGVNS. The CDR3 nucleotides are TGTGCCAGCACGGTCGGAAGGGGGCCCTGGGAGACCCAGTACTTC. Protein sequence: CASTVGRGPWETQYF.

The J gene is TRBJ2-7, the V gene TRBV28, with 10 positions matching TRBD1. V lost 6 bases and J lost 4; bases outside the gene matches: 9. The CDR3 is made up of 15 amino acids. Germline-derived CDR1 and CDR2 are MDHEN and SYDVKM. DNA of the CDR3: TGTGCCAGCAGACCTACCCGGGACAGGGGATACGAGCAGTACTTC. Its protein product is CASRPTRDRGYEQYF.

There are a few counts of this clone. The rearrangement links TRBV25-1 to TRBJ2-7; 8 nucleotides agree with TRBD2. The CDR3 is 13 amino acids. After removal of 3 bases from V and 2 bases from J, the junction contained 0 bases not matched to a gene. In germline, CDR1 is MGHDK, CDR2 SYGVNS. The CDR3 loop reads CASSDSGAYEQYF. CDR3 nucleotides: TGTGCCAGCAGTGATAGCGGGGCCTACGAGCAGTACTTC.

Concerning this clone: Relative to the germline gene, one junction end is altered; a read error may explain this. J is TRBJ2-4 and V is TRBV7-7, with D unclear. Germline V lookup: CDR1 SSHAT, CDR2 FNYEAQ (reference sequence). This CDR3 spans 16 amino acids. In nucleotides, the CDR3 is TGTGCTAGCAGCTTAGATAAACGCTACGCCAAAAACATTCAGTACTTC. It specifies CASSLDKRYAKNIQYF.

The table lists this clone with a few counts. The rearrangement links TRBV2 to TRBJ1-1; the D gene is possibly TRBD1 (6 bases). The CDR3 extends over 16 amino acids. Germline loops: CDR1 SNHLY, CDR2 FYNNEI. Trimming shortened V by 7 bases and J by 1 base, and 19 bases separated the two germline ends. The CDR3 DNA follows: TGTGCCAGCAAGCCGGTGGAATGGACAGAGAACACTGAAGCTTTCTTT. It specifies CASKPVEWTENTEAFF.

V gene TRBV9 combines with J gene TRBJ2-5; a possible D gene is TRBD1 (5 bases). CDR1 and CDR2 from the germline V gene are SGDLS and YYNGEE. V lost 2 bases and J 2 bases, leaving 10 bases between the germline ends. The length of the CDR3 is 14 residues. In DNA, the CDR3 is TGTGCCAGCAGCGTGGACATTTCTCAAGAGACCCAGTACTTC. It translates to CASSVDISQETQYF.

The rearrangement links TRBV30 to TRBJ1-6, with D uncertain. The CDR3 runs 15 residues. Trimming left V 6 bases short and J 0 bases short, with 12 bases between. From germline, CDR1 is GTSNPN and CDR2 SVGIG (reference sequence). The CDR3 reads CACPHGSSYNSPLHF. In DNA form, the CDR3 reads TGTGCCTGTCCCCATGGGAGCTCCTATAATTCACCCCTCCACTTT.

V gene TRBV29-1 combines with J gene TRBJ1-1; D gene uncertain. CDR1 is SQVTM and CDR2 is ANQGSEA in the germline V gene. The CDR3 is 13 amino acids. Trimming left V 4 bases short and J 0 bases short, with 9 bases between. CDR3 sequence (DNA): TGCAGCGTTGTGAAGAGCATGAACACTGAAGCTTTCTTT. Its translation is CSVVKSMNTEAFF.

The CDR3 sequence is CASYGVGADTQYF. The CDR3 nucleotides read TGCGCCAGTTACGGGGTCGGCGCAGATACGCAGTATTTT. The rearrangement links TRBV5-1 to TRBJ2-3; tentatively, D is TRBD2 (5 bases). Per germline, CDR1 SGHRS and CDR2 YFSETQ. The CDR3 totals 13 residues. V lost 8 bases and J lost 4, with 14 bases in between.

The chain recombines TRBV5-8 with TRBJ2-1, with D possibly matching TRBD2 (7 bases). From germline, CDR1 is SGHTS and CDR2 YDEGEE. The CDR3 contains 16 residues. V was trimmed by 4 bases and J by 7 bases, leaving 21 bases between them. CDR3 residues: CASSRTFGGLRNEQFF. The CDR3 region has the DNA TGTGCCAGCAGCCGGACCTTCGGGGGGCTGAGGAATGAGCAGTTCTTC.

This clone was detected once. The J gene is TRBJ2-5, the V gene TRBV11-3; 8 positions match TRBD1. The CDR3 contains 16 residues. V lost 5 bases, J lost 5 bases, and 13 bases stayed unmatched. In germline, CDR1 is SGHNT, CDR2 YENEEA. CDR3 DNA sequence: TGTGCCAGCAGCCCCGAGGACAGGGTAGGGTGGGAGACCCAGTACTTC. Its translation is CASSPEDRVGWETQYF.

The chain couples TRBV2 to TRBJ2-7; possible D gene TRBD2, 5 bases. The V and J ends lost 3 bases and 0 bases respectively, with 12 bases between them. CDR3 size: 15 residues. Germline V CDR1 and CDR2: SNHLY, FYNNEI. This chain's CDR3 is CASSDLGSYSYEQYF. CDR3 bases: TGTGCCAGCAGTGATTTAGGGAGCTACTCCTACGAGCAGTACTTC. Based on the CDR3 plus reference TRBV2 and TRBJ2-7, the full variable domain is EPEVTQTPSHQVTQMGQEVILRCVPISNHLYFYWYRQILGQKVEFLVSFYNNEISEKSEIFDDQFSVERPDGSNFTLKIRSTKLEDSAMYFCASSDLGSYSYEQYFGPGTRLTVT.

The genes are TRBV7-3 and TRBJ2-5; no clear D. V was shortened by 0 bases and J by 7 bases, with 9 bases between the two germline ends. This CDR3 contains 13 residues. CDR1 and CDR2 (germline): SGHTA, FQGTGA. CDR3 DNA sequence: TGTGCCAGCAGCTTAACGGAGCTTGGGACCCAGTACTTC. This sequence encodes CASSLTELGTQYF.

The chain combines TRBV6-5 with TRBJ2-5; D gene uncertain. Trimming left V 2 bases short and J 3 bases short, with 16 bases between. Germline V gene sequence: CDR1 MNHEY, CDR2 SVGAGI. The length of the CDR3 is 16 residues. This CDR3 reads CASSYTYARREETQYF. The CDR3 coding sequence is TGTGCCAGCAGTTACACCTATGCCCGACGGGAAGAGACCCAGTACTTC.

The gene calls are TRBV6-2 or TRBV6-3 and TRBJ1-1; D remains ambiguous. CDR1 and CDR2 (germline): MNHEY, SVGEGT. V gave up 2 bases and J gave up 2 bases, with 3 bases separating them. The CDR3 is 12 residues long. The CDR3 loop reads CASSYHNTEAFF. The CDR3, as DNA: TGTGCCAGCAGTTACCATAACACTGAAGCTTTCTTT.

This chain uses TRBV10-1 with TRBJ2-5, with 9 bases matching TRBD2. Germline assignment: CDR1 WNHNN and CDR2 SYGVQD (reference sequence). Trimming took 8 bases from V and 4 from J; bases not matched to a gene: 11. This CDR3 comprises 15 residues. The CDR3 nucleotides read TGCGCCAGCGGAATCCCCCCAGCGGGGGGAGAGACCCAGTACTTC. Translated, it gives CASGIPPAGGETQYF.

This clone was detected a few times. J is TRBJ2-5 and V is TRBV10-3; perhaps TRBD1 as D (6 bases). V lost 5 bases and J 7 bases, leaving 23 bases between the germline ends. Germline CDR1 ENHRY, CDR2 SYGVKD. The CDR3 totals 16 residues. The CDR3 sequence is CAISKPTGAGEVTQYF. The CDR3 nucleotides read TGTGCCATCAGTAAGCCGACAGGCGCCGGAGAAGTGACCCAGTACTTC.

V and J are TRBV3-1 (or the pseudogene TRBV3-2) and TRBJ1-2, with TRBD1 identical over 8 bases. Germline-derived CDR1 and CDR2 are LGHDT and YNNKEL (reference sequence). The junction had 3 bases not matched to a gene; V was cut back by 1 base and J by 8 bases. The CDR3 extends over 13 amino acids. The CDR3 loop is CASSQVTGAGYTF. Here the CDR3 DNA reads TGTGCCAGCAGCCAAGTGACAGGGGCCGGCTACACCTTC.

The chain links TRBV6-6 to TRBJ1-1; tentative D call: TRBD1 (6 bases). This CDR3 is built from 13 residues. Trimming stripped 5 bases from V and 7 bases from J, with 14 bases between. Germline V CDR1 and CDR2: MNHNY, SVGAGI (reference sequence). The CDR3: CASSPTGLGEAFF. The DNA of the CDR3 is TGTGCCAGCAGTCCAACAGGGTTAGGTGAAGCTTTCTTT.

This clone came up a few times. This sequence joins TRBV7-3 and TRBJ2-6, with 14 bases identical to TRBD2. The germline V gene encodes CDR1 SGHTA and CDR2 FQGTGA. With 4 bases clipped from V and 3 bases from J, the junction kept 8 bases outside the gene matches. CDR3 size: 19 residues. DNA of the CDR3: TGTGCCAGCAGCTCCAAGACTAGCGGGGGGGCCTTTGGGGCCAACGTCCTGACTTTC. It is translated as CASSSKTSGGAFGANVLTF. Combining the CDR3 with reference TRBV7-3 and TRBJ2-6 gives the whole variable domain GAGVSQTPSNKVTEKGKYVELRCDPISGHTALYWYRQSLGQGPEFLIYFQGTGAADDSGLPNDRFFAVRPEGSVSTLKIQRTERGDSAVYLCASSSKTSGGAFGANVLTFGAGSRLTVL.

The chain links TRBV30 to TRBJ2-7, with D perhaps TRBD1 (5 bases). Per the germline V gene, CDR1 is GTSNPN and CDR2 is SVGIG (reference sequence). CDR3 length: 13 residues. The germline V and J ends were trimmed by 0 bases and 3 bases, with 9 bases remaining between them. CDR3 DNA: TGTGCCTGGAGTGTACTTAGGGGCTACGAGCAGTACTTC. Protein product: CAWSVLRGYEQYF.

The chain employs TRBV5-1 and TRBJ2-5; TRBD2 aligns across 13 bases. The CDR3 length is 16 residues. Germline V gene data show CDR1 as SGHRS and CDR2 as YFSETQ. J was trimmed by 5 bases and V by 0 bases; bases with no gene match: 4. CDR3 residues: CASSLGLAGGTETQYF. DNA for the CDR3: TGCGCCAGCAGCTTGGGACTAGCGGGGGGCACCGAGACCCAGTACTTC.

The DNA for the CDR3 is TGTGCCAGCGGTAGGGGACAGGGTCTAAGTTCACCCCTCCACTTT. Translation gives CASGRGQGLSSPLHF. This chain joins TRBV2 and TRBJ1-6, with TRBD1 matching 9 bases. The germline gives CDR1 SNHLY, CDR2 FYNNEI. Unmatched junction bases numbered 11, after V lost 8 bases and J lost 9 bases. The CDR3 is made up of 15 amino acids.

The chain carries TRBV7-2 and TRBJ1-2; possible D gene TRBD1, 6 bases. The CDR3 covers 15 residues. CDR1 is SGHTA, CDR2 FQGNSA, per germline. Trimming took off 1 base at V and 8 bases at J, with 17 bases between the two ends. In DNA form, the CDR3 reads TGTGCCAGCAGCTTAGTGGTCGCACAGGGACGCGGCTACACCTTC. It is translated as CASSLVVAQGRGYTF.

V gene TRBV6-5 combines with J gene TRBJ2-1; 14 bases line up with TRBD2. The V segment lost 9 bases and the J segment 6 bases; nucleotides outside the gene matches: 4. The CDR3 contains 14 residues. Germline V lookup: CDR1 MNHEY, CDR2 SVGAGI. The CDR3 coding sequence is TGTGCCAGTGGGACTAGCGGGGGTTTCAATGAGCAGTTCTTC. As protein: CASGTSGGFNEQFF.